Sequencing of this TCR beta chain was carried out in a study of shared clonotypes between healthy human individuals. TCRdb's table, derived via immunoSEQ multiplex PCR, lists solely in-frame clones and lacks some. Of 90,000 to 120,000 clones listed, 67% are singletons. Study findings and constraints: Larger richness was generally estimated for naive than memory subsets. Sequencing depth was expected to influence donor clonotype sharing.

The sample holds many counts of this clone. Its antigen remains unknown. At one boundary the junction diverges from the germline segment, which might be a read error. Combining CD45RO+ cells with CCR7-negative CD45RA+ TemRA cells gave CD8 memory. The CDR3 has 14 residues. The V gene's germline CDR1 is MNHNS and CDR2 SASEGT. The material sequenced was memory CD8+ T cells sorted from blood. Subset given: CD45RO+ cells pooled with CCR7-negative TemRA cells. This TCR was sampled from a woman aged 30 to 39 in good health. This chain links TRBV6-1 with TRBJ1-5; no clear D. The CDR3 DNA is TGTGCCAGCAGCGAAGATTGGGAAAATCAGCCCCAGCATTTT. Its translation is CASSEDWENQPQHF.